The rows below give T cell receptor beta chains drawn from one sample of a study of lymphopenia after photon versus proton radiotherapy. Repertoires were generated with immunoSEQ multiplex PCR, while TCRdb's copy carries only in-frame clones and drops some. The data contain approximately 35,000 clones, under 90% of them seen just once; the ten biggest clones take up 6.8%. The input for sequencing was peripheral blood, taken from a patient treated with photon-based radiotherapy. These receptors originate from a woman in her forties or fifties with pancreatic cancer. Each CDR3 is given with its conserved first and last residue. Fields, in order: V gene, D gene, clone size, CDR3 length, J gene, CDR3 protein, CDR3 DNA. The D gene is left open where the match is weak. Clone size, where shown, is once, few, many, or a class for clones that have expanded.

>TRBV5-4|.|once|14|TRBJ2-7
CASSFPGRDSEQYF
TGTGCCAGCAGCTTCCCAGGCAGGGACTCCGAGCAGTACTTC
>TRBV6-1|.|.|14|TRBJ2-7
CASRTDGGSYEQYF
TGTGCCAGCAGGACGGACGGAGGCTCCTACGAGCAGTACTTC
>TRBV28|.|.|14|TRBJ2-5
CASSLGPPQETQYF
TGTGCCAGCAGTTTAGGGCCACCCCAAGAGACCCAGTACTTC
>TRBV11-2|.|.|17|TRBJ2-3
CASSLDVGLLSTDTQYF
TGTGCCAGCAGCTTAGATGTGGGTCTGTTAAGCACAGATACGCAGTATTTT
>TRBV9|TRBD1|once|15|TRBJ2-7
CASSPRDRGYAEQYF
TGTGCCAGCAGCCCCAGGGACAGGGGATACGCCGAGCAGTACTTC
>TRBV18|TRBD1|.|14|TRBJ2-7
CASSPGQGFYEQYF
TGTGCCAGCTCACCGGGACAGGGGTTCTACGAGCAGTACTTC
>TRBV5-1|.|.|15|TRBJ2-2
CASSWGLMNTGELFF
TGCGCCAGCAGCTGGGGACTTATGAACACCGGGGAGCTGTTTTTT
>TRBV7-9|TRBD1|.|15|TRBJ1-4
CASSLGDRWAEKLFF
TGTGCCAGCAGCTTGGGGGACAGGTGGGCTGAAAAACTGTTTTTT
>TRBV9|.|.|16|TRBJ1-4
CASSVTNRDRNEKLFF
TGTGCCAGCAGCGTGACCAACAGGGATCGGAATGAAAAACTGTTTTTT
>TRBV6-5|.|few|15|TRBJ1-2
CASSYSGRENYGYTF
TGTGCCAGCAGTTACTCGGGCAGGGAGAACTATGGCTACACCTTC